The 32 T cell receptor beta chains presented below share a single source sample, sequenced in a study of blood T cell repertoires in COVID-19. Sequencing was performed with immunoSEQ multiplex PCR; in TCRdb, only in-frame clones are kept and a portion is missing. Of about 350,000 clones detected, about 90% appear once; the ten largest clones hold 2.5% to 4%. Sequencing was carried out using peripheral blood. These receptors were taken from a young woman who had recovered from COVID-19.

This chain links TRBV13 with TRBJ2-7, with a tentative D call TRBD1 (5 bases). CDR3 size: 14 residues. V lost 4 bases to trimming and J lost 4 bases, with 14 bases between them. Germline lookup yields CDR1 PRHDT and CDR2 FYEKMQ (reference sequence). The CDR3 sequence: CASSSRGRRYEQYV. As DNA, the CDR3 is TGTGCCAGCAGCTCAAGGGGCCGCCGTTACGAGCAGTACGTC.

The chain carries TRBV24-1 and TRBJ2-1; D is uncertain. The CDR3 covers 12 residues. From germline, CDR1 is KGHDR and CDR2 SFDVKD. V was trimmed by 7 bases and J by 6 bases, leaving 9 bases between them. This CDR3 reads CATRAPGNEQFF. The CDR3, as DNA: TGTGCCACCAGGGCACCGGGCAATGAGCAGTTCTTC.

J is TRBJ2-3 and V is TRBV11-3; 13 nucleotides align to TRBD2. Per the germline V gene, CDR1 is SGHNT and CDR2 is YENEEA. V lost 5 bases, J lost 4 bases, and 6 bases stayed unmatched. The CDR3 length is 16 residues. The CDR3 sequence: CASSPGLAGDPDTQYF. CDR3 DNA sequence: TGTGCCAGCAGCCCTGGACTAGCGGGAGACCCAGATACGCAGTATTTT.

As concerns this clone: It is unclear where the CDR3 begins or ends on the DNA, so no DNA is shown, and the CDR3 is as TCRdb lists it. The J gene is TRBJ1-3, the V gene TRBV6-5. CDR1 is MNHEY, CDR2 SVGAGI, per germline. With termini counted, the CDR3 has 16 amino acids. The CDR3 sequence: CASSYSAEHHIFWPLF.

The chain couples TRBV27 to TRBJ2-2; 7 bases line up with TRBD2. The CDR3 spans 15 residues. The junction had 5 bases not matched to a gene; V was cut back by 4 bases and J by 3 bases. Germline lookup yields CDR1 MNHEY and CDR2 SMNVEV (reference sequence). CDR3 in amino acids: CASSWGGDYTGELFF. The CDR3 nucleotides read TGTGCCAGCAGTTGGGGGGGAGATTACACCGGGGAGCTGTTTTTT.

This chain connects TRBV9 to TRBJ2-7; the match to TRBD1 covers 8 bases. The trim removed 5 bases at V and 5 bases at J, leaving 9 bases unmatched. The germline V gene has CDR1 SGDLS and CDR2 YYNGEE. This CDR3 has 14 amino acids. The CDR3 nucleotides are TGTGCCAGCAGTTCCCAGGGGGCGAACCACGAGCAGTACGTC. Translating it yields CASSSQGANHEQYV.

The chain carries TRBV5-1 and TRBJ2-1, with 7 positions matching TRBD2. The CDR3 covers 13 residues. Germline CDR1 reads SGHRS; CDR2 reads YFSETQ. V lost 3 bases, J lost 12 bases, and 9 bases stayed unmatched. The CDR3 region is CASSYWIGEGQFF. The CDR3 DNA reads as TGCGCCAGCAGCTATTGGATAGGGGAGGGGCAGTTCTTC. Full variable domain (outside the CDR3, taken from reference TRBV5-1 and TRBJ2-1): KAGVTQTPRYLIKTRGQQVTLSCSPISGHRSVSWYQQTPGQGLQFLFEYFSETQRNKGNFPGRFSGRQFSNSRSEMNVSTLELGDSALYLCASSYWIGEGQFFGPGTRLTVL.

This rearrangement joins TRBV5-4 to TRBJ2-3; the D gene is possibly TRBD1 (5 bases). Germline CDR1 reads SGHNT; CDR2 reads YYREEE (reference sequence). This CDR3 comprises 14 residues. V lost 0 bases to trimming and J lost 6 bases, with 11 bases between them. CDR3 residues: CASSLGGSGDTQYF. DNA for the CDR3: TGTGCCAGCAGCTTGGGGGGCTCGGGTGATACGCAGTATTTT.

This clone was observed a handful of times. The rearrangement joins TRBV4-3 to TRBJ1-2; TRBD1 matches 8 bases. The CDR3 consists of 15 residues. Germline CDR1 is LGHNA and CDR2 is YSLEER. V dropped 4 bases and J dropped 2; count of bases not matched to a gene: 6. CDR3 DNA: TGCGCCAGCAGCCCGGGACAGGCGCAGAACTATGGCTACACCTTC. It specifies CASSPGQAQNYGYTF.

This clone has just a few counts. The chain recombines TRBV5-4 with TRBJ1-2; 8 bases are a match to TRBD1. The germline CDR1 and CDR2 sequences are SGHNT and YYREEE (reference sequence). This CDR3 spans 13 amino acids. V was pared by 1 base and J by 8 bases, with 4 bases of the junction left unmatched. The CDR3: CASSLQGAQGYTF. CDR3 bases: TGTGCCAGCAGCTTGCAGGGGGCGCAGGGCTACACCTTC.

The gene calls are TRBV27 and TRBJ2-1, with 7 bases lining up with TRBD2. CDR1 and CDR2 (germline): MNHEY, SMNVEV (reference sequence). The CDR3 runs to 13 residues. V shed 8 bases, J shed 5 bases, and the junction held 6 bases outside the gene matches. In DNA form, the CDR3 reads TGTGCCAGCGCGCCGGGACTAAACAATGAGCAGTTCTTC. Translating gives CASAPGLNNEQFF.

This CDR3 is CATSRGKQGSYEQYV. DNA for the CDR3: TGTGCCACCAGCAGGGGGAAACAGGGAAGTTACGAGCAGTACGTC. V is TRBV15 and J is TRBJ2-7; a possible D gene is TRBD1 (6 bases). Germline V gene sequence: CDR1 LNHNV, CDR2 YYDKDF (reference sequence). The ends were cut back, 3 bases at V and 4 bases at J, with 16 bases in the middle. This CDR3 has 15 residues.

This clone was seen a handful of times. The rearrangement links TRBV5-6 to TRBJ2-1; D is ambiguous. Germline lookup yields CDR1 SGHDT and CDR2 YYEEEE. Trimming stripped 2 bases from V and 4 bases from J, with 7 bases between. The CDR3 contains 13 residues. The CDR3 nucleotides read TGTGCCAGCAGCTTCACTCGGTACAATGAGCAGTTCTTC. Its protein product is CASSFTRYNEQFF.

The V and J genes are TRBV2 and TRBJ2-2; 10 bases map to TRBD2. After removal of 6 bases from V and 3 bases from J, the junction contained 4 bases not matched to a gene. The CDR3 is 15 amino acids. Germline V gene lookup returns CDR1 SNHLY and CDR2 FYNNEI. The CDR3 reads CASRELAGDTGELFF. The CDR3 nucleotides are TGTGCCAGCAGGGAGCTAGCGGGAGACACCGGGGAGCTGTTTTTT.

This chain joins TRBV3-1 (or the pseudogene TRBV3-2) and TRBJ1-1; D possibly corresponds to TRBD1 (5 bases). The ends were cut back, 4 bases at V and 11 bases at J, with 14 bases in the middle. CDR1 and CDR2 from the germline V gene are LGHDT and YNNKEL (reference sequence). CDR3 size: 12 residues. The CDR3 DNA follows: TGTGCCAGCAGCCGCTCGACAGTTGAGGCTTTCTTT. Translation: CASSRSTVEAFF.

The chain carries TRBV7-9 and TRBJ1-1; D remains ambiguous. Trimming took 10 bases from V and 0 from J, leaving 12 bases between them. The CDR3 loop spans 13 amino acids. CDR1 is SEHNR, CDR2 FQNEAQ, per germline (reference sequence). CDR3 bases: TGTGCCACTCGCCTGCACATGAACACTGAAGCTTTCTTT. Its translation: CATRLHMNTEAFF. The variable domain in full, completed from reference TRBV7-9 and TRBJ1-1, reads DTGVSQNPRHKITKRGQNVTFRCDPISEHNRLYWYRQTLGQGPEFLTYFQNEAQLEKSRLLSDRFSAERPKGSFSTLEIQRTEQGDSAMYLCATRLHMNTEAFFGQGTRLTVV.

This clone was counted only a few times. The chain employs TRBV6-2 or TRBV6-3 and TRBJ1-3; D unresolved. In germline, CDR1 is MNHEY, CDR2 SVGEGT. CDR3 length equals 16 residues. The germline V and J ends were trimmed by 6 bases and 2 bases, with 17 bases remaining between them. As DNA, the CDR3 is TGTGCCAGCAGATACGACCCACGGGATCCTGGAAACACCATATATTTT. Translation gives CASRYDPRDPGNTIYF.

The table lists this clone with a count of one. The CDR3: CAIPSASAGEAFF. In nucleotides, the CDR3 is TGTGCCATCCCTTCAGCATCCGCGGGAGAAGCTTTCTTT. The V and J genes are TRBV13 and TRBJ1-1; D unresolved. This CDR3 spans 13 amino acids. V lost 10 bases and J 8 bases, leaving 20 bases between the germline ends. Germline CDR1 is PRHDT and CDR2 is FYEKMQ (reference sequence).

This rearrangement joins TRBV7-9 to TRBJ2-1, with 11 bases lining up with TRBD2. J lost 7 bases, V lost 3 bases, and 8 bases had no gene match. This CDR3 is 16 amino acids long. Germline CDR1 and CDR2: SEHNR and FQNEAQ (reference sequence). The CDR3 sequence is CASSFIAGGSENEQFF. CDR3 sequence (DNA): TGTGCCAGCAGCTTTATAGCGGGAGGGTCTGAGAATGAGCAGTTCTTC.

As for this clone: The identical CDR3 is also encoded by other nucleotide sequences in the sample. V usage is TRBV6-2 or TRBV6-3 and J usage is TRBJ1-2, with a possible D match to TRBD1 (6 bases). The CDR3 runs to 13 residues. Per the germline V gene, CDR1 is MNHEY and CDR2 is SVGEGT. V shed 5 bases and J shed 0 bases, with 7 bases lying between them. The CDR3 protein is CASSRTANYGYTF. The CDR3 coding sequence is TGTGCCAGCAGTCGGACAGCTAACTATGGCTACACCTTC.

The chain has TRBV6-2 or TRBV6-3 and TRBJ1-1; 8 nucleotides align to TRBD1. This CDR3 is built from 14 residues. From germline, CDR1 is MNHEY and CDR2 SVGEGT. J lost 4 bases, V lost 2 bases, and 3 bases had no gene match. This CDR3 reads CASSYGQGGTEAFF. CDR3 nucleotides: TGTGCCAGCAGTTACGGACAGGGAGGCACTGAAGCTTTCTTT.

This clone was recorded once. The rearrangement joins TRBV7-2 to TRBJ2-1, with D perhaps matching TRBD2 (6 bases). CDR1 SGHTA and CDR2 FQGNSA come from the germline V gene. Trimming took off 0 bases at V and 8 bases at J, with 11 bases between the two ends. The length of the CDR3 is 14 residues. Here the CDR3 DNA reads TGTGCCAGCAGCTTAGCACGGGAGAGTGATGAGCAGTTCTTC. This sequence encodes CASSLARESDEQFF. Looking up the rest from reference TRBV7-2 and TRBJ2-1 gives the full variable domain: GAGVSQSPSNKVTEKGKDVELRCDPISGHTALYWYRQSLGQGLEFLIYFQGNSAPDKSGLPSDRFSAERTGGSVSTLTIQRTQQEDSAVYLCASSLARESDEQFFGPGTRLTVL.

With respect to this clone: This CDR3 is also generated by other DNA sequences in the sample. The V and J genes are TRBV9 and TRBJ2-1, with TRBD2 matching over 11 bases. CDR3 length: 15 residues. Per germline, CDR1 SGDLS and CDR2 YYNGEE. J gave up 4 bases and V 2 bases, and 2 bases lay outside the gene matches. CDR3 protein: CASSVGLAVYNEQFF. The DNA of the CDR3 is TGTGCCAGCAGCGTGGGACTAGCGGTATACAATGAGCAGTTCTTC.

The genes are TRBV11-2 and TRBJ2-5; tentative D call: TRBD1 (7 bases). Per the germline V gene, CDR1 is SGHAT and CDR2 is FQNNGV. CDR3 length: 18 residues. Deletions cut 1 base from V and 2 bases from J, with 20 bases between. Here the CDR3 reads CASSLVGGGINIQETQYF. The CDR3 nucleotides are TGTGCCAGCAGCTTAGTTGGAGGGGGCATTAATATTCAAGAGACCCAGTACTTC.

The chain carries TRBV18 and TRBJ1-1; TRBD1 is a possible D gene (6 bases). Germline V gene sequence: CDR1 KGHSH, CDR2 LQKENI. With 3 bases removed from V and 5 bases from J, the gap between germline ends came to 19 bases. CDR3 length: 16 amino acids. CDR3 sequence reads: CASSPSRGTVRTEAFF. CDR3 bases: TGTGCCAGCTCACCCTCCAGGGGCACCGTGAGGACTGAAGCTTTCTTT.

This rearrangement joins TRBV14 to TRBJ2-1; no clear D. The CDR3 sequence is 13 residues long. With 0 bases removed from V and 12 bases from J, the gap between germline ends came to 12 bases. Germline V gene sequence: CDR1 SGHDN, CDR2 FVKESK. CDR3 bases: TGTGCCAGCAGCCAAGAACGTCCCAGTCGGCAGTTCTTC. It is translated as CASSQERPSRQFF.

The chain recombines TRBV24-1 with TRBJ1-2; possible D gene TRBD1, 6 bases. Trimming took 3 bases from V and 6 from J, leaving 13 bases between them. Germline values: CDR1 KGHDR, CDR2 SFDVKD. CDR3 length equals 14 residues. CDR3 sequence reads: CATSDDRDMHGYTF. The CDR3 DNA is TGTGCCACCAGTGATGACCGGGACATGCATGGCTACACCTTC.

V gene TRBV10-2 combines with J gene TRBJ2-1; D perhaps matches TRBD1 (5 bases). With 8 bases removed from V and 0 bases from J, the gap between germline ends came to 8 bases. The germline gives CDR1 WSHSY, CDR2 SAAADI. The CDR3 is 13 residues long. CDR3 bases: TGCGCCAGCGGGGCTAGCTCCTACAATGAGCAGTTCTTC. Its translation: CASGASSYNEQFF.

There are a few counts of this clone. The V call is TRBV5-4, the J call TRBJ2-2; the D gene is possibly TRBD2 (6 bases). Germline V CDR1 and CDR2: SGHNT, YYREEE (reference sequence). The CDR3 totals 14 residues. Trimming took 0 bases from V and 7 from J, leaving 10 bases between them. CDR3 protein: CASSLGPGVGELFF. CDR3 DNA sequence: TGTGCCAGCAGCTTGGGGCCGGGGGTCGGGGAGCTGTTTTTT.

CDR3 sequence (DNA): TGTGCCAGCAGCCTCGGCGGGGGAAAAAACATGAACACTGAAGCTTTCTTT. It translates to CASSLGGGKNMNTEAFF. V usage is TRBV5-4 and J usage is TRBJ1-1, with a tentative D call TRBD1 (5 bases). The germline V gene has CDR1 SGHNT and CDR2 YYREEE (reference sequence). Deletions cut 4 bases from V and 0 bases from J, with 19 bases between. The CDR3 runs 17 residues. Variable domain in full (rest from reference TRBV5-4 and TRBJ1-1): ETGVTQSPTHLIKTRGQQVTLRCSSQSGHNTVSWYQQALGQGPQFIFQYYREEENGRGNFPPRFSGLQFPNYSSELNVNALELDDSALYLCASSLGGGKNMNTEAFFGQGTRLTVV.

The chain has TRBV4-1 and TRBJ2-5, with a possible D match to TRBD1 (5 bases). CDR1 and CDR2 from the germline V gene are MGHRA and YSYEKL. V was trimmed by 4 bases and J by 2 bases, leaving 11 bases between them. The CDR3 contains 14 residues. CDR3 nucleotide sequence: TGCGCCAGCAGCCTGGGGCAGGGTCAAGAGACCCAGTACTTC. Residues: CASSLGQGQETQYF.

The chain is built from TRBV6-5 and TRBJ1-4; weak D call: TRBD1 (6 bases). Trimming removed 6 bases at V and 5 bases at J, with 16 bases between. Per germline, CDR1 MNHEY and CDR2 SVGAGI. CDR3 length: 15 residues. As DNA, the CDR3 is TGTGCCAGCAGGAGGGCGGACAGCGACAATGAAAAACTGTTTTTT. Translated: CASRRADSDNEKLFF.